These 3 T cell receptor beta chains were sequenced from one sample in a study of early T cells in non-severe SARS-CoV-2 infection. TCRdb re-analysed the 5' RACE reads in MiXCR, keeping a single row per CDR3 protein. Among around 70,000 distinct CDR3 sequences listed, 9% to 10% were seen once. The sample was whole blood, taken at baseline. All receptors come from an adult who was a healthcare worker with PCR-confirmed SARS-CoV-2 infection or an uninfected control (not recorded which).

This clonotype was seen at least ten times. V usage is TRBV5-1 and J usage is TRBJ2-1; no firm D call. V lost 3 bases and J lost 8, with 15 bases in between. Germline CDR1 and CDR2: SGHRS and YFSETQ. CDR3 length: 14 residues. In nucleotides, the CDR3 is TGCGCCAGCAGCTCTGGAGCATTTTTGGATGAGCAGTTCTTC. This codes for CASSSGAFLDEQFF.

Written as DNA, the CDR3 is TGTGCCAGCAGCACCCGGACAGGGTTAGCCTACGAGCAGTACTTC. This encodes CASSTRTGLAYEQYF. This chain connects TRBV7-2 to TRBJ2-7, with TRBD1 identical over 8 bases. The CDR3 runs to 15 residues. Losses at the gene ends were 5 bases for V and 2 bases for J; bases not matched to a gene: 8. Germline assignment: CDR1 SGHTA and CDR2 FQGNSA.

This clonotype showed up many times. The rearrangement joins TRBV29-1 to TRBJ2-3; 11 bases agree with TRBD2. The length of the CDR3 is 15 residues. Trimming cost V 7 bases and J 0 bases; bases outside gene matches: 6. CDR1 is SQVTM, CDR2 ANQGSEA, per germline. In DNA, the CDR3 is TGCAGCGCAGGACTAGCGGGTACAAGCACAGATACGCAGTATTTT. This sequence encodes CSAGLAGTSTDTQYF.